This is a list of T cell receptor beta chains from one sample in a study of identical twins. TCRdb re-derived calls from the 5' RACE reads in MiXCR, one entry per CDR3 protein. The sample records roughly 690,000 distinct CDR3 sequences, 5.5% to 6.5% being singletons. Sequencing input: naive T cells sorted from blood. The receptors come from a young man in good health. CDR3s include the opening cysteine and the closing phenylalanine or tryptophan. A D gene is named only where the DNA matches it firmly. The size of a clone is reported for some rows only, either as once, few or many, or as a class for expanded clones.

v_gene	d_gene	abundance	j_gene	CDR3aa	CDR3nt
TRBV6-2/TRBV6-3	TRBD1	-	TRBJ2-5	CASRLPGQGEETQYF	TGTGCCAGCCGACTTCCGGGACAGGGGGAAGAGACCCAGTACTTC
TRBV5-1	-	few	TRBJ1-4	CASSLDVRTNEKLFF	TGCGCCAGCAGCTTGGATGTCAGAACTAATGAAAAACTGTTTTTT
TRBV7-2	TRBD2	-	TRBJ2-1	CASSKTAGGPENEQFF	TGTGCCAGCAGCAAGACAGCGGGAGGGCCAGAGAATGAGCAGTTCTTC
TRBV6-1	-	many	TRBJ1-1	CASKGSKNTEAFF	TGTGCCAGCAAAGGGAGTAAGAACACTGAAGCTTTCTTT
TRBV18	-	many	TRBJ1-1	CASSPVWQGNTEAFF	TGTGCCAGCTCACCCGTCTGGCAGGGGAACACTGAAGCTTTCTTT
TRBV14	-	-	TRBJ1-2	CASSYDSVVDGYTF	TGTGCCAGCAGCTACGACAGCGTCGTAGATGGCTACACCTTC
TRBV9	-	many	TRBJ2-7	CASSVEESYEQYF	TGTGCCAGCAGCGTAGAGGAGTCCTACGAGCAGTACTTC
TRBV7-9	-	many	TRBJ2-3	CASSLEDIF	TGTGCCAGCAGCTTAGAGGACATTTTT
TRBV5-6	-	many	TRBJ1-4	CASSLAGRNEKLFF	TGTGCCAGCAGCTTGGCGGGACGGAATGAAAAACTGTTTTTT
TRBV27	-	-	TRBJ1-5	CASSLSFRDQPQHF	TGTGCCAGCAGTTTATCTTTCAGAGATCAGCCCCAGCATTTT
TRBV12-3/TRBV12-4	-	many	TRBJ2-1	CASSFSIRGAGDEQFF	TGTGCCAGCAGTTTTTCGATTCGGGGGGCTGGGGATGAGCAGTTCTTC
TRBV25-1	-	few	TRBJ1-6	CASSESRTENSPLHF	TGTGCCAGCAGTGAATCTAGGACGGAGAATTCACCCCTCCACTTT
TRBV20-1	TRBD1	few	TRBJ1-5	CSARAGTGGWQPQHF	TGCAGTGCTAGAGCAGGGACAGGGGGTTGGCAGCCCCAGCATTTT
TRBV29-1	-	few	TRBJ1-5	CSVAQQNQPQHF	TGCAGCGTAGCCCAACAGAATCAGCCCCAGCATTTT
TRBV15	TRBD1	few	TRBJ2-7	CATSSGQGPYEQYF	TGTGCCACCAGCAGCGGACAGGGGCCCTACGAGCAGTACTTC
TRBV6-5	-	few	TRBJ1-1	CASSYMELSEAFF	TGTGCCAGCAGTTACATGGAATTGTCTGAAGCTTTCTTT
TRBV12-3/TRBV12-4	-	-	TRBJ1-2	CASSSLLYGYTF	TGTGCCAGCAGCTCGTTACTCTATGGCTACACCTTC
TRBV12-3/TRBV12-4	-	many	TRBJ1-2	CASRARGQGSYGYTF	TGTGCCAGCAGGGCCCGAGGCCAGGGGAGCTATGGCTACACCTTC
TRBV13	-	-	TRBJ2-5	CASSFDRDLETQYF	TGTGCCAGCAGCTTCGACCGGGACCTAGAGACCCAGTACTTC
TRBV28	-	many	TRBJ2-2	CAGRDRDTHTGELFF	TGTGCCGGTCGTGACCGGGACACCCACACCGGGGAGCTGTTTTTT
TRBV6-1	-	many	TRBJ1-2	CASRGVSHTF	TGTGCCAGCAGGGGTGTCTCCCACACCTTC
TRBV4-1	TRBD1	-	TRBJ2-1	CASSVTGVPLNEQFF	TGCGCCAGCAGCGTAACAGGGGTCCCCCTCAATGAGCAGTTCTTC
TRBV4-3	TRBD2	-	TRBJ2-1	CASSQDSTSGVGNEQFF	TGCGCCAGCAGCCAGGACTCGACTAGCGGGGTGGGAAATGAGCAGTTCTTC
TRBV11-2	TRBD2	-	TRBJ2-1	CASSLREGRGTSGGRNEQFF	TGTGCCAGCAGCTTAAGGGAGGGCAGGGGCACTAGCGGGGGAAGGAATGAGCAGTTCTTC
TRBV5-5	TRBD1	many	TRBJ1-2	CASSQGRGTTYGYTF	TGTGCCAGCAGCCAAGGCAGGGGGACGACCTATGGCTACACCTTC
TRBV4-1	TRBD1	many	TRBJ1-1	CASSQAGQGNTEAFF	TGCGCCAGCAGCCAAGCCGGACAGGGGAACACTGAAGCTTTCTTT
TRBV13	TRBD2	-	TRBJ2-3	CASSPGLAGDTDTQYF	TGTGCCAGCAGCCCCGGACTAGCGGGAGACACAGATACGCAGTATTTT
TRBV25-1	TRBD1	few	TRBJ1-6	CASSEWGRGNVSPLHF	TGTGCCAGCAGTGAATGGGGCAGGGGGAATGTTTCACCCCTCCACTTT
TRBV29-1	-	-	TRBJ2-5	CSAGYQETQYF	TGCAGCGCCGGGTACCAAGAGACCCAGTACTTC
TRBV12-3/TRBV12-4	-	few	TRBJ2-2	CASSKSAGGELFF	TGTGCCAGCAGTAAATCCGCGGGAGGGGAGCTGTTTTTT
TRBV29-1	TRBD2	many	TRBJ2-1	CSVEVSGTEQFF	TGCAGCGTTGAAGTTAGCGGGACAGAGCAGTTCTTC
TRBV20-1	TRBD1	many	TRBJ2-3	CSARGSGTGFADTQYF	TGCAGTGCTAGAGGCTCCGGGACAGGGTTTGCAGATACGCAGTATTTT
TRBV5-1	TRBD2	many	TRBJ2-1	CASSPLGLANNEQFF	TGCGCCAGCAGCCCCCTGGGACTAGCGAACAATGAGCAGTTCTTC
TRBV7-9	-	-	TRBJ2-3	CASSTPADSLTDTQYF	TGTGCCAGCAGCACCCCTGCGGACAGCCTCACAGATACGCAGTATTTT
TRBV20-1	TRBD2	-	TRBJ2-1	CSASRLAGVGYNEQFF	TGCAGTGCTAGTAGGCTAGCGGGAGTAGGGTACAATGAGCAGTTCTTC
TRBV29-1	-	many	TRBJ2-3	CSVPLNIGRPQGTQYF	TGCAGCGTCCCCCTAAATATAGGTCGGCCCCAGGGTACGCAGTATTTT
TRBV12-3/TRBV12-4	-	many	TRBJ2-1	CASSLQDGNEQFF	TGTGCCAGCAGTTTACAGGACGGCAATGAGCAGTTCTTC
TRBV10-3	-	many	TRBJ2-3	CATLPGLTTDTQYF	TGTGCCACCCTCCCGGGACTCACCACAGATACGCAGTATTTT
TRBV7-8	TRBD1	many	TRBJ1-6	CASSSRDRDSSPLHF	TGTGCCAGCAGCTCGCGGGACAGGGATTCCTCACCCCTCCACTTT
TRBV19	-	few	TRBJ2-5	CASSQGSFGDQYF	TGTGCCAGTAGTCAAGGGTCGTTCGGGGACCAGTACTTC
TRBV6-2/TRBV6-3	TRBD2	few	TRBJ2-3	CASSSPVGLAGGPRGDTQYF	TGTGCCAGCAGTTCCCCAGTCGGACTAGCGGGAGGGCCAAGAGGAGATACGCAGTATTTT
TRBV29-1	-	-	TRBJ2-1	CSVTRGGSGEQFF	TGCAGCGTTACACGAGGGGGCAGCGGGGAGCAGTTCTTC
TRBV7-2	-	many	TRBJ2-1	CASSPPWVGEQFF	TGTGCCAGCAGCCCCCCATGGGTGGGTGAGCAGTTCTTC
TRBV7-9	-	many	TRBJ2-2	CASSLVSDTGELFF	TGTGCCAGCAGCTTAGTGTCGGACACCGGGGAGCTGTTTTTT
TRBV20-1	-	many	TRBJ1-5	CSARSEGNSNQPQHF	TGCAGTGCTAGGTCCGAGGGAAATAGCAATCAGCCCCAGCATTTT
TRBV7-2	-	few	TRBJ2-1	CASSLEVRDEQFF	TGTGCCAGCAGCTTAGAGGTTCGGGATGAGCAGTTCTTC
TRBV6-1	-	few	TRBJ2-5	CASRGATQETQYF	TGTGCCAGCAGAGGAGCGACGCAAGAGACCCAGTACTTC
TRBV24-1	TRBD2	many	TRBJ2-3	CATSDPPGLPADTQYF	TGTGCCACCAGTGACCCACCGGGACTACCGGCAGATACGCAGTATTTT
TRBV20-1	-	many	TRBJ1-1	CSARRGGGGDTEAFF	TGCAGTGCTAGAAGAGGTGGGGGAGGGGACACTGAAGCTTTCTTT
TRBV19	TRBD2	-	TRBJ2-1	CASSIYSGTHNEQFF	TGTGCCAGTAGTATTTATAGCGGGACTCACAATGAGCAGTTCTTC
TRBV11-3	-	few	TRBJ2-2	CASSALAKGGELFF	TGTGCCAGCAGCGCATTAGCAAAGGGCGGGGAGCTGTTTTTT
TRBV12-3/TRBV12-4	TRBD1	many	TRBJ2-2	CASRRSGQGIANTGELFF	TGTGCCAGCAGGAGGTCGGGACAGGGGATAGCGAACACCGGGGAGCTGTTTTTT
TRBV24-1	-	few	TRBJ2-1	CATSGWGDPAYNEQFF	TGTGCCACCAGTGGCTGGGGGGACCCAGCTTACAATGAGCAGTTCTTC
TRBV6-1	-	few	TRBJ1-1	CASTSGLNTEAFF	TGTGCCAGCACCAGCGGTTTGAACACTGAAGCTTTCTTT
TRBV20-1	TRBD2	many	TRBJ2-1	CSAKRGLIYNEQFF	TGCAGTGCTAAGCGGGGCCTAATCTACAATGAGCAGTTCTTC
TRBV12-3/TRBV12-4	TRBD2	many	TRBJ2-3	CASKETSGYTDTQYF	TGTGCCAGCAAGGAGACTAGCGGATACACAGATACGCAGTATTTT
TRBV3-1	-	few	TRBJ1-3	CASSQVGARVLSGNTIYF	TGTGCCAGCAGCCAAGTCGGGGCTAGAGTTCTCTCTGGAAACACCATATATTTT